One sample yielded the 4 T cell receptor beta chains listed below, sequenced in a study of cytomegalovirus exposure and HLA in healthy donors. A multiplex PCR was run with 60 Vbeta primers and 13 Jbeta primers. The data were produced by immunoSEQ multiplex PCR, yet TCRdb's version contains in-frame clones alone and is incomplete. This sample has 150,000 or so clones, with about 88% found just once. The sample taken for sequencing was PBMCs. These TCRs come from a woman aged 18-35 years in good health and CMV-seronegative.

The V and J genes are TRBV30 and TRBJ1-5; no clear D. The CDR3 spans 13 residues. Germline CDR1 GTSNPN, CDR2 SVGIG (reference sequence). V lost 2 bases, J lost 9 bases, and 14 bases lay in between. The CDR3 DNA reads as TGTGCCTGGAGTTCCGGGGTCGTTGGGCCCCAGCATTTT. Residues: CAWSSGVVGPQHF.

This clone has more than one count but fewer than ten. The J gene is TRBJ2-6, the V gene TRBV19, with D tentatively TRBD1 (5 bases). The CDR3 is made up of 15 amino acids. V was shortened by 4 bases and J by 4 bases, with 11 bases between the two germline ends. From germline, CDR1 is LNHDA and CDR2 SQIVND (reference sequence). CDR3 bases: TGTGCCAGTAGTAGGGGCGCCAACGGGGCCAACGTCCTGACTTTC. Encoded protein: CASSRGANGANVLTF.

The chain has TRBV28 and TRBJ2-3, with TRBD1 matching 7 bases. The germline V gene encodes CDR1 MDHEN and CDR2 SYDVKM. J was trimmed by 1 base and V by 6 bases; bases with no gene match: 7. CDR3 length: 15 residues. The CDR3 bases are TGTGCCAGCAGCACAAGACAGGGACGCACAGATACGCAGTATTTT. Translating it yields CASSTRQGRTDTQYF.

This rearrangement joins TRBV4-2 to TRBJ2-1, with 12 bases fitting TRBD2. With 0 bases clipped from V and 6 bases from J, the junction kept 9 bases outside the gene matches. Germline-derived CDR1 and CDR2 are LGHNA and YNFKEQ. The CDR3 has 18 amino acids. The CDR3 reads CASSQDYPPSGRGNEQFF. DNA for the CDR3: TGTGCCAGCAGCCAAGACTACCCCCCTAGCGGGAGGGGCAATGAGCAGTTCTTC.